This T cell receptor (beta chain) is drawn from a study of cytomegalovirus exposure and HLA in healthy donors. Overall study: Tens of millions of unique TCRs from HLA-typed donors were held in an early release of data.

The study, taken as a whole, reports: Earlier findings revealed that most TCR beta V segments proved productive either about 87% or about 30% of the time. Clonal expansion was found to be greater in HLA-associated TCR beta chains than in equally common others in a later analysis.

The PCR was carried out with 60 Vbeta primers and 13 Jbeta primers. TCRdb's table, derived via immunoSEQ multiplex PCR, lists solely in-frame clones and lacks some. This sample lists about 32,000 clones; its ten largest clones have 4.5% to 5.5%. Considering frequency, this clone is medium-sized. Its antigen remains unknown. The V gene end was trimmed by 2 bases and the J gene end by 6 bases; junction bases not matched to a gene: 6. Germline V gives CDR1 MNHNS, CDR2 SASEGT. The CDR3 length is 16 residues. The sequenced material came from PBMCs. The chain combines TRBV6-1 with TRBJ2-2; 10 bases are a match to TRBD1. This TCR was recovered from a female donor in good health and CMV-seronegative. This chain's CDR3 is CASSETSGTGAGELFF. The CDR3, as DNA: TGTGCCAGCAGTGAAACCTCCGGGACAGGGGCCGGGGAGCTGTTTTTT.